The present TCR beta chain was sequenced within a study of blood T cell repertoires in COVID-19. Method: immunoSEQ multiplex PCR; TCRdb's copy keeps in-frame clones and lacks some. In the table there are approximately 180,000 clones, 81% of which are singletons. Germline-derived CDR1 and CDR2 are LNHDA and SQIVND (reference sequence). This CDR3 region has 14 residues. The V and J ends lost 7 bases and 7 bases, in that order; junction bases with no gene match: 9. Sequencing was performed on peripheral blood. The gene calls are TRBV19 and TRBJ1-5; 8 positions match TRBD1. This receptor was identified in a woman of 80 years or more with COVID-19, enrolled during active disease. The CDR3 is CASTPRQGLQPQHF. Here the CDR3 DNA reads TGTGCCAGTACCCCTAGACAGGGGCTACAGCCCCAGCATTTT.